This T cell receptor beta chain is from a study of metastatic and nonmetastatic thyroid tumors. Across the whole study: Repertoires from blood and tumor or nodule tissue of malignant and benign thyroid patients were compared. Whole-study findings and limits: Versus benign nodules, malignant thyroid tumors reportedly had significantly higher TCR beta diversity, in blood and tumor.

Before thyroid surgery, none of the patients had received any treatment. This clone was seen many times. No antigen is known for it. CDR1 MDHEN and CDR2 SYDVKM come from the germline V gene. V lost 3 bases and J lost 1, with 7 bases in between. CDR3 length: 13 residues. Original methodology: The study's classifier, a distant-metastasis tool for papillary thyroid cancer, was built using CDR3 differences across clinicopathological groups. With MiXCR, TCRdb reprocessed the PCR reads. These V and J calls rely on TCRdb rather than the paper's analysis. The sample consists of almost 25,000 clones, roughly 12% of them appearing once.

The chain is built from TRBV28 and TRBJ2-7; D ambiguous. This clonotype originated in a female donor with papillary thyroid cancer or a benign thyroid nodule (not recorded which). Some clones in this sample may be carry-over from other donors' samples. Sequencing used blood. CDR3 loop: CASSLELSYEQYF. CDR3 bases: TGTGCCAGCAGTTTGGAGCTATCCTACGAGCAGTACTTC.